This T cell receptor beta chain was identified in a study of OX40 agonist ivuxolimab in advanced cancers. Study at large: Six ivuxolimab dose levels, 0.01 to 10 mg/kg, were given intravenously every 2 weeks.

The CDR3 has 17 residues. In germline, CDR1 is SGHDN, CDR2 FVKESK. The V gene end was trimmed by 4 bases and the J gene end by 5 bases; junction bases not matched to a gene: 11. TCRdb's copy holds only in-frame clones and misses some; the assay was immunoSEQ multiplex PCR. The sample records about 58,000 clones, about 88% being singletons. The sample consisted of CD4+ or CD8+ T cells sorted from blood, taken in a trial of the OX40 agonist ivuxolimab. The TCR was taken from an adult with an advanced solid tumor such as melanoma, head and neck, liver or kidney cancer. The genes are TRBV14 and TRBJ2-2; the match to TRBD1 covers 9 bases. The CDR3 loop reads CASSLRPGQGTTGELFF. The DNA of the CDR3 is TGTGCCAGCAGCCTCCGGCCCGGACAGGGGACGACCGGGGAGCTGTTTTTT.